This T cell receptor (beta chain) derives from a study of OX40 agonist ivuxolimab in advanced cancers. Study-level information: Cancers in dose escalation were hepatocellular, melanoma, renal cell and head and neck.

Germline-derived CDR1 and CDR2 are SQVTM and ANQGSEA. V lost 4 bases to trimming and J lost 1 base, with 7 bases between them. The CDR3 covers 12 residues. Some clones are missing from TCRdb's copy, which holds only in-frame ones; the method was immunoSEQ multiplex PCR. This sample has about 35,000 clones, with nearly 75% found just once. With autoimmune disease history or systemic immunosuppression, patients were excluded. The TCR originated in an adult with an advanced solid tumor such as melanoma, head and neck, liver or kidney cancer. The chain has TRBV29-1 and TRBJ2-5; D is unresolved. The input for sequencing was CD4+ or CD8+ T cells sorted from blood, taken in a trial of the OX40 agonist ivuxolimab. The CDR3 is CSVVVSQETQYF. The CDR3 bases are TGCAGCGTTGTAGTCAGCCAAGAGACCCAGTACTTC.